These 10 T cell receptor beta chains originate from one sample sequenced in a study of T cell changes during pregnancy in multiple sclerosis. Measured with immunoSEQ multiplex PCR; TCRdb has only the in-frame clones, and not every one. This sample carries tens of thousands of clones, approximately 92% of them seen once, and the ten largest clones take 0.7% to 0.9%. The sample was CD4+ T cells from peripheral blood mononuclear cells, taken in the third trimester of pregnancy. These TCRs come from a female donor with multiple sclerosis, enrolled in a pregnancy study.

V gene TRBV7-8 combines with J gene TRBJ2-3; possible D gene TRBD2, 6 bases. Germline CDR1 reads SGHVS; CDR2 reads FQNEAQ. V dropped 7 bases and J dropped 6 bases, with 23 bases sitting between them. The CDR3 contains 16 residues. In nucleotides, the CDR3 is TGTGCCAGCACCCTTGCGGGGCGCACCTCTTCGGATACGCAGTATTTT. This translates into CASTLAGRTSSDTQYF. Combining the CDR3 with reference TRBV7-8 and TRBJ2-3 gives the whole variable domain GAGVSQSPRYKVAKRGQDVALRCDPISGHVSLFWYQQALGQGPEFLTYFQNEAQLDKSGLPSDRFFAERPEGSVSTLKIQRTQQEDSAVYLCASTLAGRTSSDTQYFGPGTRLTVL.

The gene calls are TRBV14 and TRBJ1-2, with D perhaps matching TRBD1 (6 bases). Germline CDR1 SGHDN, CDR2 FVKESK. The germline V and J ends were trimmed by 3 bases and 4 bases, with 9 bases remaining between them. CDR3 length: 13 amino acids. The CDR3 DNA reads as TGTGCCAGCAGCCACAGGGGTGCCTATGGCTACACCTTC. As protein: CASSHRGAYGYTF.

CDR3 bases: TGTGCCAGCAGCCTACTTCACCCCCGGGACAGCCACTATAATTCACCCCTCCACTTT. It specifies CASSLLHPRDSHYNSPLHF. The chain has TRBV7-3 and TRBJ1-6, with 7 bases identical to TRBD1. The J segment lost 3 bases and the V segment lost 5 bases, leaving 16 bases of the junction unmatched. The length of the CDR3 is 19 residues. CDR1 is SGHTA, CDR2 FQGTGA, per germline.

This clone occurred a few times. J is TRBJ1-2 and V is TRBV9; tentatively, D is TRBD1 (5 bases). The CDR3 sequence is 14 residues long. V was cut by 0 bases and J by 8 bases, with 14 bases left in between. Germline V CDR1 and CDR2: SGDLS, YYNGEE. The CDR3 DNA follows: TGTGCCAGCAGCGTAGCTTCGACAGCTGGCGGCTACACCTTC. It codes for CASSVASTAGGYTF.

The rearrangement links TRBV29-1 to TRBJ1-4; unclear D gene. V lost 8 bases, J lost 1 base, and 5 bases lay in between. The CDR3 consists of 11 residues. The germline gives CDR1 SQVTM, CDR2 ANQGSEA. CDR3 residues: CSTGTNEKLFF. DNA of the CDR3: TGCAGCACCGGAACTAATGAAAAACTGTTTTTT. Variable domain in full (rest from reference TRBV29-1 and TRBJ1-4): SAVISQKPSRDICQRGTSLTIQCQVDSQVTMMFWYRQQPGQSLTLIATANQGSEATYESGFVIDKFPISRPNLTFSTLTVSNMSPEDSSIYLCSTGTNEKLFFGSGTQLSVL.

This chain joins TRBV7-2 and TRBJ2-5, with TRBD2 matching over 13 bases. With 5 bases clipped from V and 5 bases from J, the junction kept 11 bases outside the gene matches. The CDR3 is made up of 17 amino acids. Per the germline V gene, CDR1 is SGHTA and CDR2 is FQGNSA. CDR3 residues: CASSLGTSGGAGETQYF. CDR3 bases: TGTGCCAGCAGCCTGGGTACTAGCGGGGGGGCCGGGGAGACCCAGTACTTC.

This clone has just one count. The chain has TRBV4-1 and TRBJ1-4; the D is unclear. V lost 3 bases and J 0 bases, leaving 17 bases between the germline ends. CDR1 and CDR2 from the germline V gene are MGHRA and YSYEKL. The CDR3 consists of 18 residues. DNA for the CDR3: TGCGCCAGCAGCCACATAAATATGGGCCTAACAACTAATGAAAAACTGTTTTTT. It is translated as CASSHINMGLTTNEKLFF.

The chain carries TRBV7-9 and TRBJ1-1; possible D gene TRBD1, 5 bases. The ends were cut back, 5 bases at V and 8 bases at J, with 18 bases in the middle. The germline CDR1 and CDR2 sequences are SEHNR and FQNEAQ (reference sequence). The CDR3 sequence is 14 residues long. The CDR3 reads CASSRVRQTDEAFF. In DNA form, the CDR3 reads TGTGCCAGCAGCCGCGTCAGGCAGACAGACGAAGCTTTCTTT.

The chain couples TRBV19 to TRBJ1-1; D unresolved. CDR1 is LNHDA and CDR2 is SQIVND in the germline V gene (reference sequence). The CDR3 length is 16 residues. Trimming removed 5 bases from V and 6 bases from J, with 22 bases in between. The CDR3, as DNA: TGTGCCAGTAGTTCCGGGAGAGGATCAAGCCGGCCTGAAGCTTTCTTT. This codes for CASSSGRGSSRPEAFF.

The chain carries TRBV15 and TRBJ2-5; no firm D call. V dropped 0 bases and J dropped 3 bases, with 23 bases sitting between them. The germline V gene encodes CDR1 LNHNV and CDR2 YYDKDF (reference sequence). The length of the CDR3 is 19 residues. CDR3 nucleotides: TGTGCCACCAGCAGAGATTCCCAATCTAGTTTTACCTACAAAGAGACCCAGTACTTC. It specifies CATSRDSQSSFTYKETQYF.